This TCR beta chain appears in the sequencing data of a study of somatic mutations in cytotoxic T cells in rheumatoid arthritis. The overall study: A roughly 28 ml EDTA sample of patient blood was drawn right after diagnosis, before any treatment.

This clone was detected a few times. The CDR3 contains 14 residues. CDR1 SEHNR and CDR2 FQNEAQ come from the germline V gene (reference sequence). The V and J ends lost 5 bases and 5 bases, in that order; junction bases with no gene match: 7. CD4+ cells and CD8+ cells were each obtained through positive magnetic bead selection, and their purity was assessed by flow cytometry. The protocol was immunoSEQ multiplex PCR, while the TCRdb copy is restricted to in-frame clones and leaves out a portion. This table holds about 14,000 clones, 60% to 85% found once. The chain employs TRBV7-9 and TRBJ1-1; 8 positions match TRBD1. The material sequenced was CD8+ T cells sorted from blood. This receptor was obtained from an adult with rheumatoid arthritis. CDR3 sequence: CASSPTGVATEAFF. CDR3 coding DNA: TGTGCCAGCAGCCCGACAGGGGTGGCGACTGAAGCTTTCTTT.